A selection of T cell receptor beta chains follows, all from one sample in a study of T cells in Graves' hyperthyroidism and ophthalmopathy. MiXCR was run by TCRdb on the multiplex PCR reads, yielding one entry per CDR3 protein. In the table there are about 290,000 distinct CDR3 sequences, roughly 20% of which are singletons. Sequenced input: blood. These receptor sequences come from a man aged 50 to 60 with Graves' ophthalmopathy. Both conserved end residues are part of each CDR3. The D gene is left open where the match is weak. The listing skips clone size in some rows; elsewhere it reads once, few, many or a size class.

clone_size d_call j_call v_call cdr3_nt cdr3_aa
many NA TRBJ1-5 TRBV2 TGTGCCAGCAGTGACGGCCCCCCGGCGGGCAATCAGCCCCAGCATTTT CASSDGPPAGNQPQHF
few TRBD2 TRBJ2-3 TRBV3-1 TGTGCCAGCAGCCGACTAGCGGCCTTCACAGATACGCAGTATTTT CASSRLAAFTDTQYF
many TRBD1 TRBJ2-7 TRBV7-3 TGTGCCAGCAGCAGGGGGACAGTTTACGAGCAGTACTTC CASSRGTVYEQYF
many NA TRBJ2-3 TRBV12-3/TRBV12-4 TGTGCCAGCAGTTCGGGAGCTAGCACAGATACGCAGTATTTT CASSSGASTDTQYF
few NA TRBJ2-1 TRBV30 TGTGCCTGGAGTGTTATGTATGAGCAGTTCTTC CAWSVMYEQFF
NA TRBD1 TRBJ1-2 TRBV6-1 TGTGCCAGCAAAGGAGACAGGGCCTATGGCTACACCTTC CASKGDRAYGYTF
many TRBD2 TRBJ2-5 TRBV9 TGTGCCAGCAGCGTGGGACTAAAAGAGACCCAGTACTTC CASSVGLKETQYF
NA NA TRBJ1-1 TRBV6-5 TGTGCCGGCAGTTACAATTCAAGGAACACTGAAGCTTTCTTT CAGSYNSRNTEAFF
many NA TRBJ2-3 TRBV5-1 TGCGCCAGCAGCCGTGACACAGATACGCAGTATTTT CASSRDTDTQYF
NA TRBD2 TRBJ2-7 TRBV13 TGTGCCAGCAGCTTAGGGCGACTAGCGGGAGGCTACGAGCAGTACTTC CASSLGRLAGGYEQYF
NA TRBD1 TRBJ1-5 TRBV6-1 TGTGCCAGCAGACAGGACAGGTTGGGGAATAGCAATCAGCCCCAGCATTTT CASRQDRLGNSNQPQHF
few NA TRBJ1-5 TRBV5-5 TGTGCCAGCAGCTTGCAGGCAGCAAGCAATCAGCCCCAGCATTTT CASSLQAASNQPQHF
NA TRBD2 TRBJ2-5 TRBV5-1 TGCGCCAGCAGCTTGGGGGCCAGCGGGATTAGACGGGAGACCCAGTACTTC CASSLGASGIRRETQYF
many TRBD1 TRBJ2-1 TRBV6-1 TGTGCCAGCAGACCGGACAGGGACGTAGTTGGATACAATGAGCAGTTCTTC CASRPDRDVVGYNEQFF
few TRBD1 TRBJ2-3 TRBV28 TGTACCAGCAGTTTAGACGGGACAGGCCCGGGTCCTAGCACAGATACGCAGTATTTT CTSSLDGTGPGPSTDTQYF
NA NA TRBJ2-7 TRBV19 TGTGCCAGTAGTACCCGGGACATTGGCTCCTACGAGCAGTACTTC CASSTRDIGSYEQYF
NA NA TRBJ2-2 TRBV3-1 TGTGCCAGCAGCCAGGGCCAGGGAATCGGGGAGCTGTTTTTT CASSQGQGIGELFF
many NA TRBJ2-5 TRBV2 TGTGCCAGCGGCTACAGGTTGGGGGAGACCCAGTACTTC CASGYRLGETQYF
many NA TRBJ2-5 TRBV11-2 TGTGCCAGCAGCTTAAGCTGGGAGACCCAGTACTTC CASSLSWETQYF
NA NA TRBJ2-1 TRBV6-1 TGTGCCAGCAGGGCTGGGGGGAATGAGCAGTTCTTC CASRAGGNEQFF
few NA TRBJ2-3 TRBV27 TGTGCCAGCGGGCTGCCTATGCATACGCAGTATTTT CASGLPMHTQYF
NA NA TRBJ1-1 TRBV20-1 TGCAGGGGGGAGCATGATGGGACTGAAGCTTTCTTT CRGEHDGTEAFF
many NA TRBJ2-7 TRBV7-8 TGTGCCAGCAGCTTAGCTAGTACCTACGAGCAGTACTTC CASSLASTYEQYF
NA TRBD2 TRBJ2-3 TRBV20-1 TGCAGTGCTAGGTCGGCTAGCGGGAGGACAGATACGCAGTATTTT CSARSASGRTDTQYF
few NA TRBJ1-3 TRBV13 TGTGCCAGCAGCTTAGAGGGCGGCACCTCTGGAAACACCATATATTTT CASSLEGGTSGNTIYF
many NA TRBJ1-1 TRBV28 TGTGCCAGCAGTCCTTACACGAACACTGAAGCTTTCTTT CASSPYTNTEAFF